The present T cell receptor beta chain was sequenced within a study of vaccination and CD4 T cells after COVID-19. Worth noting for this clonotype: Its antigen is still unknown.

The treatment is: roughly 10-day PBMC culture with coronavirus spike peptide pools or control peptides (ViraFEST assay). Cultured CD4+ T cells had their DNA profiled by the Oncomine TCR Beta short-read assay. TCRdb re-analysed the PCR reads in MiXCR, keeping a single row per CDR3 protein. The table shows 20,000 to 25,000 distinct CDR3 sequences, with around a third occurring only once. V shed 4 bases, J shed 1 base, and the junction held 9 bases outside the gene matches. Germline V gene data show CDR1 as MNHEY and CDR2 as SVGAGI. CDR3 length equals 16 residues. The V and J genes are TRBV6-5 and TRBJ2-5; 7 bases map to TRBD2. This TCR derives from a human donor with COVID-19. Sequences were obtained from cultured CD4+ T cells from blood. The CDR3 protein is CASSSSPGGIQETQYF. CDR3 nucleotide sequence: TGTGCCAGCAGTTCCTCCCCCGGGGGGATCCAAGAGACCCAGTACTTC.